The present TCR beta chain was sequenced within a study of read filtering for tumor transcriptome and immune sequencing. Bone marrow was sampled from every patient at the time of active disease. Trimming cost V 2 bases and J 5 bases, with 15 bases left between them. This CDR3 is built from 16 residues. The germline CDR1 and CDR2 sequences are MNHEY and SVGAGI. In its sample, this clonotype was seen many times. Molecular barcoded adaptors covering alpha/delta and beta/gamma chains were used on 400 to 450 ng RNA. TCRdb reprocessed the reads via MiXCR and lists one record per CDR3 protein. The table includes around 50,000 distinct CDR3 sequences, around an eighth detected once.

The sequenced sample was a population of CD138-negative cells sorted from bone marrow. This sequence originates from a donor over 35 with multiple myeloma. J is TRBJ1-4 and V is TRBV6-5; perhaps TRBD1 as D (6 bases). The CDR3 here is CASSYRGGHSNEKLFF. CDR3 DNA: TGTGCCAGCAGTTACCGGGGGGGACACTCGAATGAAAAACTGTTTTTT.